The sample holds one count of the clone carrying this T cell receptor beta chain. Its target is unknown. The CDR3 has 15 residues. Germline V gene sequence: CDR1 SGHRS, CDR2 YFSETQ. After removal of 4 bases from V and 10 bases from J, the junction contained 15 bases not matched to a gene. This entry comes from a study of CD8 T cells in Susac syndrome. Purification of the CD8+ and CD4+ T cells relied on negative isolation, and TEMRA cells underwent FACS enrichment. Overall study findings and caveats: The study admitted that it had a relatively small number of individuals in its TCR sequencing and HLA analysis.

It was with random hexamers that about 0.45 to 1 ug RNA was reverse transcribed. A multiplex approach, immunoSEQ multiplex PCR, amplified TCR beta CDR3 across 54 Vbeta and 13 Jbeta. One entry per CDR3 protein, called by TCRdb with MiXCR from the immunoSEQ multiplex PCR reads. The table has more than 65,000 distinct CDR3 sequences, about 95% seen once. The chain is built from TRBV5-1 and TRBJ2-5, with 8 positions matching TRBD1. The sample taken for sequencing was CD8+ T cells from PBMCs. The TCR was taken from a human donor in good health. CDR3 coding DNA: TGCGCCAGCAGCCTAGACAGGGGCCTGGCACGTGGCCAGTACTTC. Its protein is CASSLDRGLARGQYF.